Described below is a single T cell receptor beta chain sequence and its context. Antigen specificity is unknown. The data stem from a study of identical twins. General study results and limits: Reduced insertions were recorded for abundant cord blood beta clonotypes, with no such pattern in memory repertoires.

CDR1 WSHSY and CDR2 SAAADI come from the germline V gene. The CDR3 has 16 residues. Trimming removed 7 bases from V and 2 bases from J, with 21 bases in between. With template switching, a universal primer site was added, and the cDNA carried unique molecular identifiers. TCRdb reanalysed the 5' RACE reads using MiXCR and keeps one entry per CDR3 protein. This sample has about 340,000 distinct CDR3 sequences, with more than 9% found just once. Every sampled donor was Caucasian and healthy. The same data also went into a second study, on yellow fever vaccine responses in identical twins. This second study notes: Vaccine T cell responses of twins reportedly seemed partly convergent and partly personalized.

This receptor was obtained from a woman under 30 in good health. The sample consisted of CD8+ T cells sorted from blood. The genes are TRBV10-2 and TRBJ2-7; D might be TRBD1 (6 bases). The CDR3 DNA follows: TGCGCCAGCACCGACCCCCTGAACAGGGTTACCTACGAGCAGTACTTC. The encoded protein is CASTDPLNRVTYEQYF.